This record concerns one T cell receptor beta chain sequence. The sample originates from a study of PD-L1 blockade in urothelial cancer. Time point indicated: pretreatment peripheral blood. Trimming at V came to 0 bases and at J to 3 bases, leaving 3 bases not matched to a gene. CDR3 length equals 16 residues. The germline V gene encodes CDR1 KGHSH and CDR2 LQKENI. Measured with immunoSEQ multiplex PCR; TCRdb has only the in-frame clones, and not every one. This table holds tens of thousands of clones, 84% found once. The source of this sequence is a man between 60 and 75 years old with urothelial cancer. Sequencing used PBMCs, obtained around atezolizumab (anti-PD-L1) treatment. This rearrangement joins TRBV18 to TRBJ2-3; 10 bases align to TRBD2. The DNA for the CDR3 is TGTGCCAGCTCACCACCTGGGGGACTAGCGACAGATACGCAGTATTTT. Translation gives CASSPPGGLATDTQYF.